This T cell receptor (beta chain) was found in a study of shared clonotypes between healthy human individuals. Regarding this clone: A read error may account for a junction end that differs from germline.

The protocol was immunoSEQ multiplex PCR, while the TCRdb copy is restricted to in-frame clones and leaves out a portion. This sample has 1.6 million or so clones; 96% occur once, and the top ten carry approximately 1.1%. What was sequenced was naive CD4+ T cells sorted from blood. Subset reported: CD45RA+ positively selected. The TCR sequence derives from a man aged 25 to 40 in good health.

This chain's CDR3 is CASSESGGGTNTQYF. CDR3 DNA sequence: TGTGCCAGCAGTGAAAGCGGAGGGGGCACAAATACGCAGTATTTT. The chain is built from TRBV25-1 and TRBJ2-3; perhaps TRBD1 as D (7 bases). The CDR3 sequence is 15 residues long. CDR1 is MGHDK and CDR2 is SYGVNS in the germline V gene.